This T cell receptor beta chain was identified in a study of T cells in localized non-small cell lung cancer (dated by TCRdb to the early 2020s). Some background on the complete study: T cell repertoires of 236 early-stage NSCLC patients were analyzed, with tumors being compared against uninvolved tumor-adjacent lungs. A mean age of approximately 66 years was recorded for the NSCLC patients, of whom 129 were male and about a hundred were female. The cohort was made up of about 240 treatment-naive NSCLC patients whose localized lung tumors had been resected. Study-level results and caveats: Higher blood T cell density associated with longer overall survival, while higher adjacent-lung clonality associated with shorter survival. Of the top 100 tumor clones, a median of roughly 53 were detected in paired uninvolved adjacent lung; around 27 were also among that lung's top 100. Because multi-region tumor sequencing was not performed, intratumor heterogeneity could not be ruled out. Because of the exploratory design, TCR variables were selected using unadjusted p-values without false-discovery rate correction. Uninvolved tumor-adjacent lung showed the highest T cell clonality, higher than tumor, which suggests more focused antigenic responses in the uninvolved tumor-adjacent lung.

V lost 2 bases and J lost 2 bases; the stretch between them is 9 bases long. The germline V gene provides CDR1 SNHLY and CDR2 FYNNEI. The CDR3 holds 15 amino acids from the cysteine to the phenylalanine. CDR3 DNA is the only sequence kept; it has 45 bases, read in frame from the first base. At diagnosis, peripheral blood, uninvolved tumor-adjacent lung and tumor were collected and were preserved as a mix of fresh-frozen and FFPE material. Blood samples were analyzed as peripheral blood mononuclear cells for TCR repertoire profiling. TCR beta CDR3 regions were sequenced from DNA using the immunoSEQ Assay. The paper's processing steps were these. To compute T cell density, TCR beta template counts were normalized to usable DNA, which was estimated by amplifying housekeeping genes. The preseqR package was used to estimate richness by extrapolating to 400,000 templates for PBMC samples and to 120,000 templates for tissue samples. Clonality was defined as one minus Pielou's evenness. Tissue-enriched TCRs were identified by differential abundance testing using productive amino-acid clonotypes, minimum total count 5 and alpha 0.1. The Jaccard Index and the Morisita Overlap Index were used to quantify repertoire overlap between compartments. GLIPH grouped TCR beta CDR3s together with public tetramer-defined viral CDR3s, and a viral motif had to include at least three viral sequences and also show V-gene enrichment. The clones in this table, taken by TCRdb from immuneACCESS, are in-frame only. Not every clone is retained; where verified, under half of the shortfall comes from an unresolved V gene, and the cause of the rest is unknown. For V, J and clone size, that table is used; D and trimming come from the DNA. The sample table shows 78,000 or so clones, and 80% to 90% are seen once. The biggest ten clones account for under 3.5% of the sample.

To note about this clone: What antigen it recognizes has not been identified. Base quality data are lacking; no much larger clone is found one base away.

The clonotype comes from a man aged 40-75 years with stage I lung adenocarcinoma. The sequence joins TRBV2 to TRBJ2-2; the D region may be TRBD1 or TRBD2, each matching 5 bases equally. Sequenced material: peripheral blood, taken before any cancer treatment. The CDR3 has the sequence CASSERDHNTGELFF. The sequenced DNA is TGTGCCAGCAGTGAAAGGGACCACAACACCGGGGAGCTGTTTTTT.